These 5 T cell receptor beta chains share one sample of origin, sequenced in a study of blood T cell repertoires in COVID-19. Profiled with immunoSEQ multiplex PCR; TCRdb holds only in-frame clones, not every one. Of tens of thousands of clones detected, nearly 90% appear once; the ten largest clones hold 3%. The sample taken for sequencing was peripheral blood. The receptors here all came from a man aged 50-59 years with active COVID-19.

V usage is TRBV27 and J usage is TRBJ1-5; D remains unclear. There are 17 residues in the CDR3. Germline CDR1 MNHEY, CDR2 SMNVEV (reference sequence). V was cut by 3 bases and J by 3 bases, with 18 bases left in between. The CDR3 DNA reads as TGTGCCAGCAGTTTTAGATTCAATCCCGACTTCAATCAGCCCCAGCATTTT. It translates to CASSFRFNPDFNQPQHF.

CDR3 in amino acids: CAISEGAVSGNTIYF. CDR3 in DNA: TGTGCCATCAGTGAGGGAGCGGTCTCTGGAAACACCATATATTTT. This chain links TRBV10-3 with TRBJ1-3; the D is unclear. The CDR3 runs to 15 residues. Trimming pared 2 bases from V and 0 bases from J, leaving 8 bases between. Looked up from germline, CDR1 is ENHRY and CDR2 is SYGVKD.

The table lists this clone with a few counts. CDR3 residues: CASSSQGTELWELFF. The CDR3 DNA sequence: TGTGCCAGCAGCTCACAAGGGACTGAACTGTGGGAGCTGTTTTTT. The genes are TRBV7-9 and TRBJ2-2, with a possible D match to TRBD2 (6 bases). The CDR3 has 15 residues. The germline gives CDR1 SEHNR, CDR2 FQNEAQ (reference sequence). Trimming pared 4 bases from V and 9 bases from J, leaving 18 bases between.

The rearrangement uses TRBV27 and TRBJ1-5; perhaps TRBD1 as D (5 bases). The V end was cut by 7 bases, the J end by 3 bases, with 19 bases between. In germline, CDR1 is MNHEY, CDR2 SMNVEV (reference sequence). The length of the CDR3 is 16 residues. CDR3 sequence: CASKRVGTDPNQPQHF. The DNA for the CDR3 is TGTGCCAGCAAAAGGGTAGGGACTGATCCCAATCAGCCCCAGCATTTT.

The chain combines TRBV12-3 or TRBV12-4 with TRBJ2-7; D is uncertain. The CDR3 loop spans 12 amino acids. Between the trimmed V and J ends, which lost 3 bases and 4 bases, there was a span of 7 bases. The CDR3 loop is CASSFRLYEQYF. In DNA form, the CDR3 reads TGTGCCAGCAGTTTCCGCCTATACGAGCAGTACTTC.